The clone carrying this T cell receptor beta chain turned up a few times. Its antigen remains unknown. This specimen comes from a study of CD8 T cells in ankylosing spondylitis. A single record per CDR3 protein comes from TCRdb applying MiXCR to the 5' RACE reads. The sample gives 450,000 or so distinct CDR3 sequences, approximately 26% of which show up once; 0.85% to 1% is in the top ten. Study outcomes and limitations: According to the report, clones linked to the disease were significantly enriched in matched synovial fluid samples taken from ankylosing spondylitis patients. A motif in TCR beta, a set of roughly eight highly homologous variants, appeared characteristic of ankylosing spondylitis blood.

The clonotype was recovered from a male donor with ankylosing spondylitis. The material sequenced was blood, either unsorted or a sorted T cell fraction (not recorded which).

This CDR3 is CSALGQSPFGEQYF. DNA for the CDR3: TGCAGCGCCCTGGGACAGAGCCCTTTCGGGGAGCAGTACTTC. The chain has TRBV29-1 and TRBJ2-7; TRBD1 agrees at 7 bases. Trimming removed 7 bases from V and 7 bases from J; junction bases left unmatched: 16. The CDR3 runs 14 residues. Germline CDR1 SQVTM, CDR2 ANQGSEA.